The clone carrying this T cell receptor (beta chain) was counted only a few times. What it binds is not known. This record comes from a study of cytomegalovirus exposure and HLA in healthy donors. Both 60 Vbeta primers and 13 Jbeta primers went into the PCR. Original processing notes: Counted up in a later analysis, unique TCR beta chains came to approximately 77 million, with some 11 million shared. The repertoire was sequenced with immunoSEQ multiplex PCR; TCRdb's copy has only in-frame clones and lacks some. That table gives V, J and clone size, and the DNA gave D and trimming. The sample has over 100,000 clones, 70% to 80% seen once. General observations from the study: Accurate prediction of most subjects' HLA-A and HLA-B alleles from TCR beta sequences was reported. Altogether, 160 or so TCR beta chains were recorded as cytomegalovirus-associated.

CDR1 is SEHNR, CDR2 FQNEAQ, per germline (reference sequence). V lost 1 base, J lost 0 bases, and 6 bases lay in between. This CDR3 is built from 14 residues. Those who donated were healthy bone marrow donors. Sequencing was performed on PBMCs. The V call is TRBV7-9, the J call TRBJ1-1, with no clear D. The sequence was collected from a female donor in good health and CMV-seronegative. The CDR3 reads CASSLVEVNTEAFF. CDR3 nucleotide sequence: TGTGCCAGCAGCTTAGTAGAGGTGAACACTGAAGCTTTCTTT.